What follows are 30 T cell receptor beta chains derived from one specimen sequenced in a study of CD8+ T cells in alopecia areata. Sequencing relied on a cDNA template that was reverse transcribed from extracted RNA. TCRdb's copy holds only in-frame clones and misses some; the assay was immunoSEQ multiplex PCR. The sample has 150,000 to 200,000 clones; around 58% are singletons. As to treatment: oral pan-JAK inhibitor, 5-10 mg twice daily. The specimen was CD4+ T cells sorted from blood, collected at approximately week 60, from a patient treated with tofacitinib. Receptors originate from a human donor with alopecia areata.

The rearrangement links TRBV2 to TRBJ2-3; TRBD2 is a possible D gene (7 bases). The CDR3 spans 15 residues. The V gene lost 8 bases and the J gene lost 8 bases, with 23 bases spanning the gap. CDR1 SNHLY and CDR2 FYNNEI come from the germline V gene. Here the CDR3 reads CASGGLDRLAGTQYF. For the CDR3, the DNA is TGTGCCAGCGGGGGGCTAGACAGATTAGCGGGTACGCAGTATTTT.

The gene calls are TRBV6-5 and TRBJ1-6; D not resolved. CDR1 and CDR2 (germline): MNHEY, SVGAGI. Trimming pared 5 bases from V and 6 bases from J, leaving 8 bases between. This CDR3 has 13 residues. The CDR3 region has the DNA TGTGCCAGCAGTGAAGGACTTAATTCACCCCTCCACTTT. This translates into CASSEGLNSPLHF.

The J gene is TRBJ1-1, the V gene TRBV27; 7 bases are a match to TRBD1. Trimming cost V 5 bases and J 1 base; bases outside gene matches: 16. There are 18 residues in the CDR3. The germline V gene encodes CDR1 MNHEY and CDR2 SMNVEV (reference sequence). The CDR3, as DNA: TGTGCCAGCAGTCTCCTCCAGGGGGTGGGGGGACCGAACACTGAAGCTTTCTTT. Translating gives CASSLLQGVGGPNTEAFF.

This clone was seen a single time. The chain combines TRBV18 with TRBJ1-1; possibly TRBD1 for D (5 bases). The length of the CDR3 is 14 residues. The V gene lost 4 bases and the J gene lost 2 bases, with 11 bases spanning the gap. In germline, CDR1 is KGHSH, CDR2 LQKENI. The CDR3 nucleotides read TGTGCCAGCTCACAGATGACAGTTAACACTGAAGCTTTCTTT. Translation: CASSQMTVNTEAFF.

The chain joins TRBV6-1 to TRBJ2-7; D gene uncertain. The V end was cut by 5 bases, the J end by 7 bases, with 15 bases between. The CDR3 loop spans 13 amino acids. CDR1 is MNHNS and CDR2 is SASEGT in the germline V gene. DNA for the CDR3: TGTGCCAGCAGTAAACCGATTAGGTGGGAGCAGTACTTC. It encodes CASSKPIRWEQYF.

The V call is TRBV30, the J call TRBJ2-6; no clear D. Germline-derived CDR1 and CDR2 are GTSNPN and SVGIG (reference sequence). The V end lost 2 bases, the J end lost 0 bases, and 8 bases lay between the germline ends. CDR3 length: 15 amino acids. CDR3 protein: CAWSQVRSGANVLTF. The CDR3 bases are TGTGCCTGGAGTCAGGTACGCTCTGGGGCCAACGTCCTGACTTTC.

DNA of the CDR3: TGTGCCAGCAGTTCAGGACAGGGCAGCACAGATACGCAGTATTTT. It translates to CASSSGQGSTDTQYF. V is TRBV28 and J is TRBJ2-3; TRBD1 matches 8 bases. V lost 4 bases and J lost 0; bases outside the gene matches: 3. Per the germline V gene, CDR1 is MDHEN and CDR2 is SYDVKM. The CDR3 consists of 15 residues.

CDR3 sequence (DNA): TGCGCCAGCAGATACGACAGCTATGGCTACACCTTC. Protein sequence: CASRYDSYGYTF. The chain has TRBV5-1 and TRBJ1-2; D possibly corresponds to TRBD1 (5 bases). From germline, CDR1 is SGHRS and CDR2 YFSETQ. V was shortened by 5 bases and J by 4 bases, with 9 bases between the two germline ends. The CDR3 is 12 residues long.

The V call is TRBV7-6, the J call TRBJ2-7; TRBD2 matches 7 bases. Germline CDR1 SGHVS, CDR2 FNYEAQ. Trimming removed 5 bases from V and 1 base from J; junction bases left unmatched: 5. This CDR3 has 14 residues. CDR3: CASSGGDGSYEQYF. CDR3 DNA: TGTGCCAGCAGCGGGGGGGACGGATCCTACGAGCAGTACTTC.

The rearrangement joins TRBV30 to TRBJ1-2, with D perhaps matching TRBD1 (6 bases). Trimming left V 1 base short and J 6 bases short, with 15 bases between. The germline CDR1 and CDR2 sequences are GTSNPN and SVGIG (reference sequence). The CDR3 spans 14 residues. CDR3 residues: CAWSGHRESNGYTF. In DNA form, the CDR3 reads TGTGCCTGGAGTGGTCACAGGGAGTCGAATGGCTACACCTTC.

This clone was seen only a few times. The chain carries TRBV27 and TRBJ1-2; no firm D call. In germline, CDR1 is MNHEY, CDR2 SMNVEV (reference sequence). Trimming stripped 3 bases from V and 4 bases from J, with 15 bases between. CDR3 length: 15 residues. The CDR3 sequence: CASSFNAVGSYGYTF. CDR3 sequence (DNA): TGTGCCAGCAGTTTTAACGCGGTTGGGAGCTATGGCTACACCTTC.

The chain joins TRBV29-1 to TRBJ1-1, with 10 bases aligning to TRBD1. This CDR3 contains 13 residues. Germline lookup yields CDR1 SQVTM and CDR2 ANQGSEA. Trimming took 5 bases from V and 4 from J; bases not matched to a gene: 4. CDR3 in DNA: TGCAGCGTTAAGGGACAGGGGATCACTGAAGCTTTCTTT. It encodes CSVKGQGITEAFF. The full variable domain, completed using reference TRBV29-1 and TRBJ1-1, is SAVISQKPSRDICQRGTSLTIQCQVDSQVTMMFWYRQQPGQSLTLIATANQGSEATYESGFVIDKFPISRPNLTFSTLTVSNMSPEDSSIYLCSVKGQGITEAFFGQGTRLTVV.

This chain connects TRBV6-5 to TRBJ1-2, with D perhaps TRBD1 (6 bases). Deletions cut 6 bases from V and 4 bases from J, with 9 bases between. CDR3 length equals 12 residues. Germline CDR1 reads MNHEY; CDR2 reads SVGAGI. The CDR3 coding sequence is TGTGCCAGCAGGAGGGGGAGCTATGGCTACACCTTC. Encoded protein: CASRRGSYGYTF.

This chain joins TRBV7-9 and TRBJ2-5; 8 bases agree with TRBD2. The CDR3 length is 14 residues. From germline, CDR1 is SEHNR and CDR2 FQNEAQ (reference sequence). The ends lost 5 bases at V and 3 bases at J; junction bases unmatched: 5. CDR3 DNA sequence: TGTGCCAGCAGCGCCGGGGGGGCAGAAGAGACCCAGTACTTC. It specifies CASSAGGAEETQYF.

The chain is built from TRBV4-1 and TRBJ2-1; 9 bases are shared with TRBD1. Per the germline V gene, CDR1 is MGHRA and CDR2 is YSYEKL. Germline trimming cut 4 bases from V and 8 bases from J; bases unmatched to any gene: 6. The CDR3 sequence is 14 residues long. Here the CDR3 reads CASSPRDRDDEQFF. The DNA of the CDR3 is TGCGCCAGCAGCCCCCGGGACAGGGATGATGAGCAGTTCTTC.

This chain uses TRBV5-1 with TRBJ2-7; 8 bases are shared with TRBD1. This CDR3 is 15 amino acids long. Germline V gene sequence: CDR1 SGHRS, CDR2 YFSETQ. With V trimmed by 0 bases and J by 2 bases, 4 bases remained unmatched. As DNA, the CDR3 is TGCGCCAGCAGCTTGGTCACAGGGGGGACCTACGAGCAGTACTTC. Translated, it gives CASSLVTGGTYEQYF.

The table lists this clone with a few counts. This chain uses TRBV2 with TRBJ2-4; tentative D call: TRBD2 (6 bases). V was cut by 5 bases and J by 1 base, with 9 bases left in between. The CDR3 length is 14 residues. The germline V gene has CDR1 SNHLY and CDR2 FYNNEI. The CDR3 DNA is TGTGCCAGCAGTCAGAGCGGGGCCAAAAACATTCAGTACTTC. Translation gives CASSQSGAKNIQYF.

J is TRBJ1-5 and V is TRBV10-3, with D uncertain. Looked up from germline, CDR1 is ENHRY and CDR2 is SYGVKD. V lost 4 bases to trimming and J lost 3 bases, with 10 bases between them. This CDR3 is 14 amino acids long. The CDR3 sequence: CAISATVDNQPQHF. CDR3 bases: TGTGCCATCAGTGCCACAGTTGACAATCAGCCCCAGCATTTT.

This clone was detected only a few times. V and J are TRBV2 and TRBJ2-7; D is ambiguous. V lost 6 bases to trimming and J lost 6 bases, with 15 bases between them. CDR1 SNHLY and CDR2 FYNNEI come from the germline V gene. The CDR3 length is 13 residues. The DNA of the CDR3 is TGTGCCAGCAGCAGAAGACTCACTTTCGAGCAGTACTTC. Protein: CASSRRLTFEQYF.

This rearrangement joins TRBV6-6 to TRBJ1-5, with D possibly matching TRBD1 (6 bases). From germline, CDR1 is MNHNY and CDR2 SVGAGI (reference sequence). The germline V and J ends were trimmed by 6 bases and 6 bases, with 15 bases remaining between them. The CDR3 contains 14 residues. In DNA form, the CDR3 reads TGTGCCAGCAGCCTACAGGGATGGAGTCAGCCCCAGCATTTT. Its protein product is CASSLQGWSQPQHF.

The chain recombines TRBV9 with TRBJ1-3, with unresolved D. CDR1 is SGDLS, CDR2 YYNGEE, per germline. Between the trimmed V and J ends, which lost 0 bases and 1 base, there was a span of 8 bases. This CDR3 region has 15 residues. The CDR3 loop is CASSVEGISGNTIYF. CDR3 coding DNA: TGTGCCAGCAGCGTAGAGGGAATATCTGGAAACACCATATATTTT.

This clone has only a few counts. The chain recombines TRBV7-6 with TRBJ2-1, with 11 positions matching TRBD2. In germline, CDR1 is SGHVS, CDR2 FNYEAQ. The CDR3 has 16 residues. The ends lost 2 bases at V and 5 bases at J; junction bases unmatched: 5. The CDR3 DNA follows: TGTGCCAGCAGCTTAACCGGGACTAGCGGCCACAATGAGCAGTTCTTC. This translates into CASSLTGTSGHNEQFF.

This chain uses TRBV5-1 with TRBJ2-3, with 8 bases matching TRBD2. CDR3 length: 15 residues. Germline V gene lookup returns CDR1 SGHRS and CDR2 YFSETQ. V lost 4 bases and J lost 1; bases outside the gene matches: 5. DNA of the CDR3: TGCGCCAGCAGCACCGGAGCGGGGGGCACAGATACGCAGTATTTT. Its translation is CASSTGAGGTDTQYF.

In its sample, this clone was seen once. As DNA, the CDR3 is TGTGCCTGGAATACGGGACTCACCACCGGGGAGCTGTTTTTT. Its translation is CAWNTGLTTGELFF. The chain joins TRBV30 to TRBJ2-2, with D perhaps TRBD2 (6 bases). The germline CDR1 and CDR2 sequences are GTSNPN and SVGIG (reference sequence). This CDR3 has 14 residues. Trimming shortened V by 4 bases and J by 4 bases, and 13 bases separated the two germline ends.

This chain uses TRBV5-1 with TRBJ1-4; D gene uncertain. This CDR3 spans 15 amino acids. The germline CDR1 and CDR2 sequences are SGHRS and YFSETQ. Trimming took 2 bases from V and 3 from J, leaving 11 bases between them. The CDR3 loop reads CASSFTPAANEKLFF. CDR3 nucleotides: TGCGCCAGCAGCTTTACCCCGGCTGCTAATGAAAAACTGTTTTTT. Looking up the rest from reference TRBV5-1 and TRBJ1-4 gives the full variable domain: KAGVTQTPRYLIKTRGQQVTLSCSPISGHRSVSWYQQTPGQGLQFLFEYFSETQRNKGNFPGRFSGRQFSNSRSEMNVSTLELGDSALYLCASSFTPAANEKLFFGSGTQLSVL.

CDR3 sequence: CASSLDYNTDTQYF. CDR3 coding DNA: TGTGCCAGCAGCTTAGACTATAACACAGATACGCAGTATTTT. The V and J genes are TRBV7-2 and TRBJ2-3, with unresolved D. The CDR3 runs 14 residues. The germline CDR1 and CDR2 sequences are SGHTA and FQGNSA. Trimming cost V 1 base and J 2 bases, with 7 bases left between them.

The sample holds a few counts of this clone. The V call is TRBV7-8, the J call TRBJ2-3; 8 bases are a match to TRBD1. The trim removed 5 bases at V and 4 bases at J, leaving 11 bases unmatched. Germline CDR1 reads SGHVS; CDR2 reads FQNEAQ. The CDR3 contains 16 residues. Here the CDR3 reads CASSRVSGGASDTQYF. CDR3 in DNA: TGTGCCAGCAGCCGAGTATCAGGGGGCGCCTCAGATACGCAGTATTTT.

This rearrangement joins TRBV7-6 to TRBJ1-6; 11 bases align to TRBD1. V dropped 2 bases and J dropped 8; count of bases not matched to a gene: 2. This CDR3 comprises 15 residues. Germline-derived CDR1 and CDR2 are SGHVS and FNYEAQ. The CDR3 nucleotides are TGTGCCAGCAGCTTAAGGGGACAGGGGGATTCACCCCTCCACTTT. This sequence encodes CASSLRGQGDSPLHF.

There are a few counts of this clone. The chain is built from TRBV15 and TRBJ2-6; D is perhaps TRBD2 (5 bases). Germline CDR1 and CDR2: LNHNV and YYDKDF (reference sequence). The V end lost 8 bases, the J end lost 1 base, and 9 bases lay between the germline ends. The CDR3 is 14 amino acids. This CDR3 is CATLDLSGANVLTF. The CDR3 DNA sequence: TGTGCCACCCTGGACTTATCTGGGGCCAACGTCCTGACTTTC. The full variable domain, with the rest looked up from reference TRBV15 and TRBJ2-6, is DAMVIQNPRYQVTQFGKPVTLSCSQTLNHNVMYWYQQKSSQAPKLLFHYYDKDFNNEADTPDNFQSRRPNTSFCFLDIRSPGLGDTAMYLCATLDLSGANVLTFGAGSRLTVL.

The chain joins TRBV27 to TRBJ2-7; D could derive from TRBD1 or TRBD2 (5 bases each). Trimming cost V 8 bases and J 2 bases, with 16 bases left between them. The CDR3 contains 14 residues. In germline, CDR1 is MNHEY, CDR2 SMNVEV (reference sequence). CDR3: CASRSLGAAYEQYF. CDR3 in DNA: TGTGCCAGCCGTTCTCTCGGGGCAGCCTACGAGCAGTACTTC.